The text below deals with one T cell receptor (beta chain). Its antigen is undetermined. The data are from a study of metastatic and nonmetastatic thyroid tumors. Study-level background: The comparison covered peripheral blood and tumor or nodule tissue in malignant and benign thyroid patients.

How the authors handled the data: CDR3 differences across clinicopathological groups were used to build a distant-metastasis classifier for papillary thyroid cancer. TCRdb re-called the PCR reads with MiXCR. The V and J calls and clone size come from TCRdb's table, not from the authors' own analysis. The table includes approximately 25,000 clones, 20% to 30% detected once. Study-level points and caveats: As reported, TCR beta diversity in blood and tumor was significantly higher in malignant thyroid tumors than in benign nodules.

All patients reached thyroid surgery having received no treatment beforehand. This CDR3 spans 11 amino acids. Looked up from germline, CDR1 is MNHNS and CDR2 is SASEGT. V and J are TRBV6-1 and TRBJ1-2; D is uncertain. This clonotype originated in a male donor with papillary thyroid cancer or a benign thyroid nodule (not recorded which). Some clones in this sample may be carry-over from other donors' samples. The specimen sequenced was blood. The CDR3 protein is CPSYKTGSHTF. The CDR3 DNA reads TGTCCCTCCTACAAGACGGGTTCCCACACCTTC.